This T cell receptor beta chain came from a study of PD-L1 blockade in urothelial cancer. Study-level findings and limits: Better survival was predicted when blood TCR clonality before treatment fell below the median.

The CDR3 is made up of 16 amino acids. Trimming cost V 1 base and J 4 bases; bases outside gene matches: 10. The germline gives CDR1 LNHNV, CDR2 YYDKDF (reference sequence). Comments on this clone: Its specificity is not known.

Repertoires were generated with immunoSEQ multiplex PCR, while TCRdb's copy carries only in-frame clones and drops some. The repertoire holds 50,000 or so clones, with 86% as singletons. The source of this sequence is a man in his 60s with urothelial cancer. The starting material was PBMCs, obtained around atezolizumab (anti-PD-L1) treatment. V gene TRBV15 combines with J gene TRBJ2-7; TRBD2 matches 7 bases. The CDR3 protein is CATSRGWGAGTYEQYF. In nucleotides, the CDR3 is TGTGCCACCAGCAGAGGTTGGGGAGCGGGGACTTACGAGCAGTACTTC. Full variable domain (remainder filled in from reference TRBV15 and TRBJ2-7): DAMVIQNPRYQVTQFGKPVTLSCSQTLNHNVMYWYQQKSSQAPKLLFHYYDKDFNNEADTPDNFQSRRPNTSFCFLDIRSPGLGDTAMYLCATSRGWGAGTYEQYFGPGTRLTVT.